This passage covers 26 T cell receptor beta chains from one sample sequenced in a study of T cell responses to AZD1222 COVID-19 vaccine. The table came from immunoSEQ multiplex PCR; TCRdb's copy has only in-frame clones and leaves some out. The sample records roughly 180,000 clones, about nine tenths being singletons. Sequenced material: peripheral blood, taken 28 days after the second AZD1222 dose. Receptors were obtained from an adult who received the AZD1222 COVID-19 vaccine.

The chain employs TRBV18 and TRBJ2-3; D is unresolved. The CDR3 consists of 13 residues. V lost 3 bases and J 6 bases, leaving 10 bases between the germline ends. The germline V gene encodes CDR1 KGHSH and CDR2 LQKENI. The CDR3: CASSPSVRDTQYF. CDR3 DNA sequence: TGTGCCAGCTCACCTTCGGTCCGGGATACGCAGTATTTT. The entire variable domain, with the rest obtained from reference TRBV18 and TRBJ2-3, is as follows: NAGVMQNPRHLVRRRGQEARLRCSPMKGHSHVYWYRQLPEEGLKFMVYLQKENIIDESGMPKERFSAEFPKEGPSILRIQQVVRGDSAAYFCASSPSVRDTQYFGPGTRLTVL.

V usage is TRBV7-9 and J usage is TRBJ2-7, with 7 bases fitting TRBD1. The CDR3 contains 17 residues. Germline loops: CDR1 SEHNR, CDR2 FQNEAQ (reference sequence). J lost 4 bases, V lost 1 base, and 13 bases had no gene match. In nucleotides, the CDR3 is TGTGCCAGCAGCTTAGAAGGCCGAGGGGGCGGGTCATACGAGCAGTACTTC. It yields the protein CASSLEGRGGGSYEQYF.

The CDR3 region has the DNA TGTGCCAGCAGTAACGGGGGGACAGGGAGTACTGAAGCTTTCTTT. It encodes CASSNGGTGSTEAFF. The gene calls are TRBV6-1 and TRBJ1-1, with TRBD1 matching 9 bases. Trimming at V came to 5 bases and at J to 5 bases, leaving 9 bases not matched to a gene. CDR1 and CDR2 from the germline V gene are MNHNS and SASEGT. The CDR3 covers 15 residues.

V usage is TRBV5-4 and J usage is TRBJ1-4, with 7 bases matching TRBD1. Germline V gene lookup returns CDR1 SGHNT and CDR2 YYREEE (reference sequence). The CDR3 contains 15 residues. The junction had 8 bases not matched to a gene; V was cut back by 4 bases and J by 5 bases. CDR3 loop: CASSVDGRGNEKLFF. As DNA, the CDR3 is TGTGCCAGCAGCGTAGATGGCAGGGGGAATGAAAAACTGTTTTTT.

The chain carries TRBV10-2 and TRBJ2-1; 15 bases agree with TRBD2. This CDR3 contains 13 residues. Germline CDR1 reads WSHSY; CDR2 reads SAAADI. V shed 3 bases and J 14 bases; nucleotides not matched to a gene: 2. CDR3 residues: CASSDRTSGGEFF. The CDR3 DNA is TGCGCCAGCAGTGATAGGACTAGCGGGGGGGAGTTCTTC.

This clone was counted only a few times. The CDR3 reads CASSLWGPGNTIYF. Written as DNA, the CDR3 is TGTGCCAGCAGCTTGTGGGGGCCTGGAAACACCATATATTTT. This rearrangement joins TRBV5-6 to TRBJ1-3, with a possible D match to TRBD1 (6 bases). Germline V gene sequence: CDR1 SGHDT, CDR2 YYEEEE. The length of the CDR3 is 14 residues. With 1 base removed from V and 2 bases from J, the gap between germline ends came to 7 bases.

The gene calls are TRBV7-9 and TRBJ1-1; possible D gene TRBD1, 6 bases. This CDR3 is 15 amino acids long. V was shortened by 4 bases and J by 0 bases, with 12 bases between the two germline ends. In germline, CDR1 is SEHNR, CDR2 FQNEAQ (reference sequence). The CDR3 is CASSSTGAMNTEAFF. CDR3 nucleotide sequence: TGTGCCAGCAGCTCGACAGGAGCGATGAACACTGAAGCTTTCTTT.

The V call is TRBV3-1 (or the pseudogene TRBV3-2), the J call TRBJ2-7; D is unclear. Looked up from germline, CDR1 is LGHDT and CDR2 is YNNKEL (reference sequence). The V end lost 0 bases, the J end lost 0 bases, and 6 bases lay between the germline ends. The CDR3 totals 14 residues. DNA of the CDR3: TGTGCCAGCAGCCAAGACTGGAGCTCCTACGAGCAGTACTTC. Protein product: CASSQDWSSYEQYF.

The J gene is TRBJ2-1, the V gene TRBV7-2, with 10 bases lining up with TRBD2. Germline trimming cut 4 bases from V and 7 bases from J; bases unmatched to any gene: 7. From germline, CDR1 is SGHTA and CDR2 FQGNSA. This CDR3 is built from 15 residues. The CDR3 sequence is CASSSSGGAHNEQFF. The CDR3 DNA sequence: TGTGCCAGCAGCTCCAGCGGGGGGGCCCATAATGAGCAGTTCTTC.

CDR3 in DNA: TGTGCCAGCAGTCCAGATCGCGGGGGGTACGAGCAGTACTTC. Translated, it gives CASSPDRGGYEQYF. The chain carries TRBV6-5 and TRBJ2-7, with 8 bases that match TRBD2. The CDR3 consists of 14 residues. Germline V lookup: CDR1 MNHEY, CDR2 SVGAGI. The V and J ends lost 5 bases and 4 bases, in that order; junction bases with no gene match: 7.

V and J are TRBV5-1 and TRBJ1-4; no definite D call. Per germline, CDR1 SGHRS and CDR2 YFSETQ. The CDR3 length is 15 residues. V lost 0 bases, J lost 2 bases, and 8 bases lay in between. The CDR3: CASSLGVSTNEKLFF. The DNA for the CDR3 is TGCGCCAGCAGCTTGGGAGTGTCTACTAATGAAAAACTGTTTTTT.

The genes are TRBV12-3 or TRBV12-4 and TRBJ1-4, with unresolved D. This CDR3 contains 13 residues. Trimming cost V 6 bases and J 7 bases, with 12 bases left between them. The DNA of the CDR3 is TGTGCCAGCAGCCGTGGAGGGAGTGAAAAACTGTTTTTT. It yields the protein CASSRGGSEKLFF.

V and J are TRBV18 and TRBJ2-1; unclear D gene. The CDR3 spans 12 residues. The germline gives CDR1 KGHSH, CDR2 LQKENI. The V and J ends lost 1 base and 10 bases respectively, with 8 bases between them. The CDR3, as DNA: TGTGCCAGCTCACCACTTCTTCAGGAGCAGTTCTTC. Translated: CASSPLLQEQFF.

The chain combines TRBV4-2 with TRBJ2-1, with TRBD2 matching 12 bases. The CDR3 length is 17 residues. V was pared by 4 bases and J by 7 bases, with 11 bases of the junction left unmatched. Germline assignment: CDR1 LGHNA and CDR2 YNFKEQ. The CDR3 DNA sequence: TGTGCCAGCAGCCGATCTAACCTAGCGGGAGGGGGGAATGAGCAGTTCTTC. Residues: CASSRSNLAGGGNEQFF.

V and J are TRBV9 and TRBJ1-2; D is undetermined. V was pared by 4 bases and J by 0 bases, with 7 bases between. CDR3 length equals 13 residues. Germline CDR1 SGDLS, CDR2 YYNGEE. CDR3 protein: CASSPDPNYGYTF. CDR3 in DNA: TGTGCCAGCAGCCCCGACCCTAACTATGGCTACACCTTC.

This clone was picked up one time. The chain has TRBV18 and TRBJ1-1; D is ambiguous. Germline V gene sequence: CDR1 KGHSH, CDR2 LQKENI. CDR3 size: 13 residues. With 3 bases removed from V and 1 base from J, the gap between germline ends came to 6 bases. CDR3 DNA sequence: TGTGCCAGCTCACCGGCACAGAACACTGAAGCTTTCTTT. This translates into CASSPAQNTEAFF. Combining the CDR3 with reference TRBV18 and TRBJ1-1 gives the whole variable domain NAGVMQNPRHLVRRRGQEARLRCSPMKGHSHVYWYRQLPEEGLKFMVYLQKENIIDESGMPKERFSAEFPKEGPSILRIQQVVRGDSAAYFCASSPAQNTEAFFGQGTRLTVV.

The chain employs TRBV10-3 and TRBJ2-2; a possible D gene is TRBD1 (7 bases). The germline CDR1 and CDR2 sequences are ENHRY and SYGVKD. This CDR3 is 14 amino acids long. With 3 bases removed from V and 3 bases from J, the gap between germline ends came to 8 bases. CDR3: CAISDRGDTGELFF. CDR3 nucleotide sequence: TGTGCCATCAGTGACAGGGGGGACACCGGGGAGCTGTTTTTT.

The CDR3 protein is CASSTQGGYEQYF. In DNA form, the CDR3 reads TGTGCCAGCAGCACCCAGGGGGGCTACGAGCAGTACTTC. The chain carries TRBV21-1 and TRBJ2-7; the table's D gene call, TRBD1, was not cross checked with the DNA. TRBV21-1 is a listed pseudogene. The CDR3 contains 13 residues.

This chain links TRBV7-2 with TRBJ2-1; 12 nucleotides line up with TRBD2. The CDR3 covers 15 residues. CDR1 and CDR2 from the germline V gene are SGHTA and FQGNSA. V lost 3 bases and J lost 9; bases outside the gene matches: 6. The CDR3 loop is CASSLASGGASEQFF. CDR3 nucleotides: TGTGCCAGCAGCTTGGCTAGCGGGGGGGCTTCTGAGCAGTTCTTC. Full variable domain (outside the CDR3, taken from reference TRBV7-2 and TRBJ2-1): GAGVSQSPSNKVTEKGKDVELRCDPISGHTALYWYRQSLGQGLEFLIYFQGNSAPDKSGLPSDRFSAERTGGSVSTLTIQRTQQEDSAVYLCASSLASGGASEQFFGPGTRLTVL.

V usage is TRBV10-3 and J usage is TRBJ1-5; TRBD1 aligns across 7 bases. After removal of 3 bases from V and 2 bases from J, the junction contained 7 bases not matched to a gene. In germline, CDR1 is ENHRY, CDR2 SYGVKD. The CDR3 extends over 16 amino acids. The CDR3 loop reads CAISDGRGTGNQPQHF. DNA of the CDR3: TGTGCCATCAGTGACGGGAGGGGGACAGGCAATCAGCCCCAGCATTTT.

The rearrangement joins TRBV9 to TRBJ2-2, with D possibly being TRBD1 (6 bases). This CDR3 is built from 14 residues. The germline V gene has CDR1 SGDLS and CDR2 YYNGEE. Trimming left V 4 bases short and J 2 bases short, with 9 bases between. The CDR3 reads CASSLTGNTGELFF. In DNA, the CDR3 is TGTGCCAGCAGCTTGACAGGAAACACCGGGGAGCTGTTTTTT.

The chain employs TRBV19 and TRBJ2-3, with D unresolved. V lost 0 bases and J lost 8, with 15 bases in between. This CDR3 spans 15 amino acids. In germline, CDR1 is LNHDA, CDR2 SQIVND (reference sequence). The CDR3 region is CASSIDFRKYSTQYF. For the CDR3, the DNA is TGTGCCAGTAGTATAGATTTTCGGAAATACTCTACGCAGTATTTT.

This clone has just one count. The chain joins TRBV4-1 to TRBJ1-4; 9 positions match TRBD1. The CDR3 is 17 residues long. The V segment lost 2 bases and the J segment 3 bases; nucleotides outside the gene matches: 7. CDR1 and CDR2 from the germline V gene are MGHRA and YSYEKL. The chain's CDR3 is CASSQPTDRGSNEKLFF. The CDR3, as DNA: TGCGCCAGCAGCCAACCTACGGACAGGGGATCTAATGAAAAACTGTTTTTT.

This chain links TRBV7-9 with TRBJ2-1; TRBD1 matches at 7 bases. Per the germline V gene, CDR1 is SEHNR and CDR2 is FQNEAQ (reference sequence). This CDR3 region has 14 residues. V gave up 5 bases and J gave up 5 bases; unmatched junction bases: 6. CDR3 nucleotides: TGTGCCAGCAGCCGACAGGGCTTCCACAATGAGCAGTTCTTC. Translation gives CASSRQGFHNEQFF.

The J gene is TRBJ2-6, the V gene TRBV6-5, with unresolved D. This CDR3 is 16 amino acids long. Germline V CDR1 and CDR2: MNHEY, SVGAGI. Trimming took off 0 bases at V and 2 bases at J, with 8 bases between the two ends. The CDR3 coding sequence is TGTGCCAGCAGTTACTCGAATAGGGCTGGGGCCAACGTCCTGACTTTC. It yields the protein CASSYSNRAGANVLTF.

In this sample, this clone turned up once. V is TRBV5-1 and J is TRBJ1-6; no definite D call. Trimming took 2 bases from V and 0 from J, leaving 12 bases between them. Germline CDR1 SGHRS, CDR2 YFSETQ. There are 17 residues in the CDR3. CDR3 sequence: CASSLGPMSSYNSPLHF. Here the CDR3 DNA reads TGCGCCAGCAGCTTAGGGCCCATGAGCTCCTATAATTCACCCCTCCACTTT.